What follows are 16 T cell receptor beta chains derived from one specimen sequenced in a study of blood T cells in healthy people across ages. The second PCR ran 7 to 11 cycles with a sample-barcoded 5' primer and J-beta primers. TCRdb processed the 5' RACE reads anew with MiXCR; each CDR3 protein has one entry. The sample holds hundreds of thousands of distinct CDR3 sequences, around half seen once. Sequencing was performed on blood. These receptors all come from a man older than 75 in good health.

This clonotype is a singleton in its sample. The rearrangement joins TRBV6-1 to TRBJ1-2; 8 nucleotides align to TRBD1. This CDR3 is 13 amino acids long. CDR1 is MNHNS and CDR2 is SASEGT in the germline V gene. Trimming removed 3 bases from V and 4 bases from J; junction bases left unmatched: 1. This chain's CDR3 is CASSEDRVYGYTF. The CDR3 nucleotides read TGTGCCAGCAGTGAGGACAGGGTCTATGGCTACACCTTC.

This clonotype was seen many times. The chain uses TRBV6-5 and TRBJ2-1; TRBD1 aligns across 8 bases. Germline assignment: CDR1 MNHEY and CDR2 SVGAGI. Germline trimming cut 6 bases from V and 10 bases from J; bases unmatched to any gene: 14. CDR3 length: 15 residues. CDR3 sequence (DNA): TGTGCCAGCAGCCGACAGGGGACCCTCCCCGTCGAGCAGTTCTTC. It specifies CASSRQGTLPVEQFF.

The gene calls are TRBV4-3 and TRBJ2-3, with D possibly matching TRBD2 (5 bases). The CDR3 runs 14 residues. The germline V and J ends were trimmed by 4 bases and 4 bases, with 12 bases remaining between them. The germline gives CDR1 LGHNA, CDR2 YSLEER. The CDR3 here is CASSRQSRADTQYF. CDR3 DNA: TGCGCCAGCAGCCGGCAATCGCGGGCAGATACGCAGTATTTT.

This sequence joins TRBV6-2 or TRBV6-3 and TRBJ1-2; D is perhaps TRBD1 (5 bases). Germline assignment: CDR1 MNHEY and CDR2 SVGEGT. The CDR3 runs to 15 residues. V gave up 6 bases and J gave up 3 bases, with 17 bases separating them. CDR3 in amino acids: CASRQTATGDYGYTF. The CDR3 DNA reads TGTGCCAGCAGGCAGACAGCAACCGGGGACTATGGCTACACCTTC.

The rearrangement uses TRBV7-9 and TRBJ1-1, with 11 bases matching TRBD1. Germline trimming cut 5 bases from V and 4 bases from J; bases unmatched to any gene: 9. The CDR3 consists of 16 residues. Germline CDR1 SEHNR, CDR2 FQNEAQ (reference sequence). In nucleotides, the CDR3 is TGTGCCAGCAGCCCCGGACAGGGGGCTTGGGGCACTGAAGCTTTCTTT. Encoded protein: CASSPGQGAWGTEAFF.

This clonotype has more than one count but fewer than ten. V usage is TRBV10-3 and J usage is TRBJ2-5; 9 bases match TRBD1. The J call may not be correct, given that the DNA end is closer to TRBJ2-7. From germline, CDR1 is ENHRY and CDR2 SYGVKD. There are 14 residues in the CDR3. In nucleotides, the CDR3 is TGTGCCATCAGGGCGACAGGGGGGGACTACGAGCAGTACTTC. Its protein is CAIRATGGDYEQYF.

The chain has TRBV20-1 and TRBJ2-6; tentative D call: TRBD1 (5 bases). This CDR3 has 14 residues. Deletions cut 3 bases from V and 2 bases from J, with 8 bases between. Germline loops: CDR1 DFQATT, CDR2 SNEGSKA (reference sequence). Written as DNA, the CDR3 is TGCAGTGCTAGTCCAGGGCCTGGGGCCAACGTCCTGACTTTC. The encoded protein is CSASPGPGANVLTF.

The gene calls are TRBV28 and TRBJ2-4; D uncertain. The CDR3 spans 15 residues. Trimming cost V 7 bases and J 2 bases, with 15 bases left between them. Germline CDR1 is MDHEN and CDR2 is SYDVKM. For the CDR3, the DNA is TGTGCCAGCACTGAAACGGCGGTAACCAAAAACATTCAGTACTTC. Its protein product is CASTETAVTKNIQYF.

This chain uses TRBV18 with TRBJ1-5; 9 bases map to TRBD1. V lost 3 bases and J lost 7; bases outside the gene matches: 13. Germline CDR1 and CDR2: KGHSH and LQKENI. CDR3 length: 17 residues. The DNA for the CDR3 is TGTGCCAGCTCACCCAACGTCCCGGGACAGGGCCGGCAGCCCCAGCATTTT. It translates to CASSPNVPGQGRQPQHF.

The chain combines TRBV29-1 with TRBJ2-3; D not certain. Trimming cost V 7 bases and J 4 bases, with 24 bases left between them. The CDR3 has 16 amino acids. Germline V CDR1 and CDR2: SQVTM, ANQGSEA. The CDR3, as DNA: TGCAGCGACCTGAGCCGTGCGCCGGAGAGGCCAGATACGCAGTATTTT. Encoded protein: CSDLSRAPERPDTQYF.

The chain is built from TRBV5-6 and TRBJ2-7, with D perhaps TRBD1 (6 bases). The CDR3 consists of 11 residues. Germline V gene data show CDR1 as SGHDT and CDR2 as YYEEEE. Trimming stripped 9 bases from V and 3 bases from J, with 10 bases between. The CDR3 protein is CATGTLYEQYF. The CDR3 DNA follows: TGTGCCACAGGGACACTCTACGAGCAGTACTTC. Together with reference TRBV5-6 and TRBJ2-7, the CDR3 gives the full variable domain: DAGVTQSPTHLIKTRGQQVTLRCSPKSGHDTVSWYQQALGQGPQFIFQYYEEEERQRGNFPDRFSGHQFPNYSSELNVNALLLGDSALYLCATGTLYEQYFGPGTRLTVT.

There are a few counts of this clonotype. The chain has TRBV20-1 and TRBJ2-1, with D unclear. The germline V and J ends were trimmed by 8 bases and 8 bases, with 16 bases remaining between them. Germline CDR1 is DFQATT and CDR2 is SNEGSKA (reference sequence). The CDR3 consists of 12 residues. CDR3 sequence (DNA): TGCAGTTCAGGCCTATATAGGGATGAGCAGTTCTTC. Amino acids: CSSGLYRDEQFF.

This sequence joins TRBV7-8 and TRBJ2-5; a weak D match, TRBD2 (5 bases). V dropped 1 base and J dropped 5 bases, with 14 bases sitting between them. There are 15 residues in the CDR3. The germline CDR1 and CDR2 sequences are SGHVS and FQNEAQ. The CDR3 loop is CASSLGREIRETQYF. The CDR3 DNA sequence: TGTGCCAGCAGCTTAGGAAGGGAGATTCGTGAGACCCAGTACTTC. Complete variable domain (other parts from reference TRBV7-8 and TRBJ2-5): GAGVSQSPRYKVAKRGQDVALRCDPISGHVSLFWYQQALGQGPEFLTYFQNEAQLDKSGLPSDRFFAERPEGSVSTLKIQRTQQEDSAVYLCASSLGREIRETQYFGPGTRLLVL.

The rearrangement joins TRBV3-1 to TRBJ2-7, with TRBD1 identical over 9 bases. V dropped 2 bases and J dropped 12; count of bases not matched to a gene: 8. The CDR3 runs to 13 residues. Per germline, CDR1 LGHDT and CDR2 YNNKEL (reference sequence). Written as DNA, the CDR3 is TGTGCCAGCAGCCAATCCGGGACAGGGCCGCCGTACTTC. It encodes CASSQSGTGPPYF.

CDR3 amino acids: CASSPGTGMGNQPQHF. CDR3 DNA sequence: TGTGCCAGCAGCCCCGGGACGGGGATGGGCAATCAGCCCCAGCATTTT. This chain uses TRBV7-6 with TRBJ1-5; a possible D gene is TRBD1 (5 bases). The CDR3 covers 16 residues. CDR1 and CDR2 (germline): SGHVS, FNYEAQ. With 5 bases removed from V and 2 bases from J, the gap between germline ends came to 16 bases.

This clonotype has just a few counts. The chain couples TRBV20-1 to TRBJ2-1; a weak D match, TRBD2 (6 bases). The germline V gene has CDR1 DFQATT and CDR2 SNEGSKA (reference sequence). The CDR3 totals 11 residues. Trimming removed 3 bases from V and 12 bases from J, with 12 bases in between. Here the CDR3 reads CSASDGGRQFF. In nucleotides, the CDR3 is TGCAGTGCTAGTGATGGGGGGAGGCAGTTCTTC.